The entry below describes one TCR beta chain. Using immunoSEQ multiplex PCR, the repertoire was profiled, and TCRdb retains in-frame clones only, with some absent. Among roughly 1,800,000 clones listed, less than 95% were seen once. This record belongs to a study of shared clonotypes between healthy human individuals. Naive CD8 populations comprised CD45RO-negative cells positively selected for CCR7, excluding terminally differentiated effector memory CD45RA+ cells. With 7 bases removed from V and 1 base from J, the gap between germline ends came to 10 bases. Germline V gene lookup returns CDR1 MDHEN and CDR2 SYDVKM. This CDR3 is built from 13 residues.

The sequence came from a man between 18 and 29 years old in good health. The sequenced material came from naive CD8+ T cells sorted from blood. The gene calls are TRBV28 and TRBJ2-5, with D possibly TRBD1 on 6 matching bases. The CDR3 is CASTGTPQETQYF. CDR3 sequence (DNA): TGTGCCAGCACGGGGACACCCCAAGAGACCCAGTACTTC. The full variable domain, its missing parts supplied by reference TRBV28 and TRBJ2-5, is DVKVTQSSRYLVKRTGEKVFLECVQDMDHENMFWYRQDPGLGLRLIYFSYDVKMKEKGDIPEGYSVSREKKERFSLILESASTNQTSMYLCASTGTPQETQYFGPGTRLLVL.